The clone carrying this TCR beta chain showed up many times. The record originates from a study of T cells in Graves' hyperthyroidism and ophthalmopathy. The CDR3 loop spans 14 amino acids. The germline V and J ends were trimmed by 1 base and 6 bases, with 10 bases remaining between them. CDR1 is SGHTA and CDR2 is FQGTGA in the germline V gene. TCR beta CDR3 regions were amplified from RNA transcripts. Primed by the HTBI set, a first-round RT-PCR was run on the TCR CDR3. TCRdb reprocessed the multiplex PCR reads via MiXCR and lists one record per CDR3 protein. Among approximately 270,000 distinct CDR3 sequences, about 15% were seen once, and the ten largest hold roughly 13%.

The chain uses TRBV7-3 and TRBJ2-1; D call uncertain. The sequence came from a woman aged 40 to 50 with Graves' hyperthyroidism that later progressed to Graves' ophthalmopathy. Sequencing was carried out using blood. CDR3 in DNA: TGTGCCAGCAGCTTAAAATTTGGAGCCAATGAGCAGTTCTTC. Amino acids: CASSLKFGANEQFF.